This T cell receptor beta chain is drawn from a study of T cell changes during pregnancy in multiple sclerosis. V gave up 6 bases and J gave up 2 bases, with 13 bases separating them. The CDR3 totals 14 residues. Germline CDR1 is MDHEN and CDR2 is SYDVKM. This table comes from immunoSEQ multiplex PCR, and its TCRdb copy is limited to in-frame clones, with some not included. The table shows more than 50,000 clones, with roughly 94% occurring only once. The chain links TRBV28 to TRBJ1-2, with D tentatively TRBD1 (5 bases). This sequence was found in a female donor with multiple sclerosis, enrolled in a pregnancy study. The source material was CD8+ T cells from peripheral blood mononuclear cells, sampled after pregnancy. The CDR3 reads CASRGPGNNYGYTF. In DNA, the CDR3 is TGTGCCAGCAGGGGCCCAGGGAACAACTATGGCTACACCTTC.